Each of the 5 T cell receptor beta chains below was sequenced from the same sample in a study of blood T cell repertoires in COVID-19. Some clones are missing from TCRdb's copy, which holds only in-frame ones; the method was immunoSEQ multiplex PCR. The data show 90,000 to 130,000 clones, with 75% to 85% seen just once and approximately 15% held by the top ten. The sample taken for sequencing was peripheral blood. The receptors shown here come from a woman aged 55-70 years with acute or convalescent COVID-19.

CDR3 coding DNA: TGTGCCAGCAGCCGTTTAGGGGTCAATCAGCCCCAGCATTTT. This encodes CASSRLGVNQPQHF. The chain uses TRBV28 and TRBJ1-5; D may be TRBD1 (5 bases). Trimming pared 6 bases from V and 3 bases from J, leaving 12 bases between. The CDR3 totals 14 residues. CDR1 and CDR2 (germline): MDHEN, SYDVKM. The whole variable domain, remainder taken from reference TRBV28 and TRBJ1-5, is DVKVTQSSRYLVKRTGEKVFLECVQDMDHENMFWYRQDPGLGLRLIYFSYDVKMKEKGDIPEGYSVSREKKERFSLILESASTNQTSMYLCASSRLGVNQPQHFGDGTRLSIL.

This sequence joins TRBV11-3 and TRBJ1-3, with a possible D match to TRBD1 (5 bases). V lost 3 bases to trimming and J lost 0 bases, with 9 bases between them. The CDR3 totals 15 residues. Germline V gene lookup returns CDR1 SGHNT and CDR2 YENEEA. The CDR3: CASSFGANSGNTIYF. The DNA for the CDR3 is TGTGCCAGCAGCTTTGGGGCGAACTCTGGAAACACCATATATTTT.

The CDR3 region has the DNA TGTGCCAGCAGCCCCACTCCAAATTGGGGGGACGAGCAGTACTTC. The encoded protein is CASSPTPNWGDEQYF. The chain joins TRBV3-1 (or the pseudogene TRBV3-2) to TRBJ2-7; possible D gene TRBD2, 6 bases. V was shortened by 4 bases and J by 5 bases, with 18 bases between the two germline ends. The germline gives CDR1 LGHDT, CDR2 YNNKEL (reference sequence). CDR3 length equals 15 residues.

The chain uses TRBV27 and TRBJ2-5, with TRBD2 identical over 10 bases. The germline V gene encodes CDR1 MNHEY and CDR2 SMNVEV (reference sequence). This CDR3 is 14 amino acids long. V shed 8 bases, J shed 2 bases, and the junction held 5 bases outside the gene matches. Here the CDR3 reads CASASGGAQETQYF. The CDR3 bases are TGTGCCAGCGCGAGCGGGGGGGCTCAAGAGACCCAGTACTTC.

The chain combines TRBV11-3 with TRBJ1-3, with 12 bases fitting TRBD1. The V segment lost 3 bases and the J segment 2 bases; nucleotides outside the gene matches: 5. CDR3 length: 17 residues. The germline V gene has CDR1 SGHNT and CDR2 YENEEA. This CDR3 is CASSFIGTGGAGNTIYF. The CDR3 DNA reads as TGTGCCAGCAGCTTCATCGGGACAGGGGGCGCTGGAAACACCATATATTTT.